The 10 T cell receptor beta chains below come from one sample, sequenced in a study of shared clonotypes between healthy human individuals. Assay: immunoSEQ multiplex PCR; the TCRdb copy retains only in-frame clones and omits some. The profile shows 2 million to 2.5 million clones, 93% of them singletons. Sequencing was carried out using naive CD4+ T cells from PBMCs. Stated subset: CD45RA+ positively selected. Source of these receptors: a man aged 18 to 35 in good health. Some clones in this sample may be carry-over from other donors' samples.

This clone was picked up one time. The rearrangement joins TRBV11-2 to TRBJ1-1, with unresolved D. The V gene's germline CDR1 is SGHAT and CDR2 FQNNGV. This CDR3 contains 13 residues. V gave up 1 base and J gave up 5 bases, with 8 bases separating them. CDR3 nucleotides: TGTGCCAGCAGCTTAGCTCGGGGAACTGAAGCTTTCTTT. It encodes CASSLARGTEAFF.

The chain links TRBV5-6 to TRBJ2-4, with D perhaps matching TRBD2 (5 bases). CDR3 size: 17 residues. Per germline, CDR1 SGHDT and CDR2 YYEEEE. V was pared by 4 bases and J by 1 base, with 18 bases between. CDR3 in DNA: TGTGCCAGCAGCCCCCAAACCCGGCCGGGGGCCAAAAACATTCAGTACTTC. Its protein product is CASSPQTRPGAKNIQYF.

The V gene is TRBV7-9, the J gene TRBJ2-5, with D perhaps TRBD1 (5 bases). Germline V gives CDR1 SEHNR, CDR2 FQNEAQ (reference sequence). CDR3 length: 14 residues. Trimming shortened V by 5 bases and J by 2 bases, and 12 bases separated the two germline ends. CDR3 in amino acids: CASSPRTYQETQYF. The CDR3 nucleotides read TGTGCCAGCAGCCCGAGGACATATCAAGAGACCCAGTACTTC. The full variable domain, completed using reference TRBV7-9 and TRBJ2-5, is DTGVSQNPRHKITKRGQNVTFRCDPISEHNRLYWYRQTLGQGPEFLTYFQNEAQLEKSRLLSDRFSAERPKGSFSTLEIQRTEQGDSAMYLCASSPRTYQETQYFGPGTRLLVL.

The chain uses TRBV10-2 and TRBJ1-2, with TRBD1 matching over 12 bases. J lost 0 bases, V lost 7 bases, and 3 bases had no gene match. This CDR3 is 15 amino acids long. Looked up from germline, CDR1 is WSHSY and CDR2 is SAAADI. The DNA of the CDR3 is TGCGCCAGCACGGGACAGGGGGCGGCTAACTATGGCTACACCTTC. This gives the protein CASTGQGAANYGYTF.

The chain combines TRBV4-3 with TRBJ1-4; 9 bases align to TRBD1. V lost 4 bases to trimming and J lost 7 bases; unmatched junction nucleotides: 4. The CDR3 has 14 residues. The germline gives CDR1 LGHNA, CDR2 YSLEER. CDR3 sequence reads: CASSLGQGSEKLFF. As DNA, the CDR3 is TGCGCCAGCAGCCTCGGACAGGGGTCTGAAAAACTGTTTTTT.

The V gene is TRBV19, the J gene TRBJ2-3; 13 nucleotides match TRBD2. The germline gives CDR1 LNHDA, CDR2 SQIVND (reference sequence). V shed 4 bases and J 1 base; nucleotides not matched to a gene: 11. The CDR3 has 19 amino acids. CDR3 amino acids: CASSTPGLAGSYGTDTQYF. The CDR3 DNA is TGTGCCAGTAGTACCCCGGGACTAGCGGGATCCTATGGCACAGATACGCAGTATTTT.

CDR3 in amino acids: CASTRTASSYEQYF. CDR3 bases: TGTGCCAGCACCAGGACGGCGAGCTCCTACGAGCAGTACTTC. This chain links TRBV9 with TRBJ2-7; no clear D. Germline CDR1 is SGDLS and CDR2 is YYNGEE. Trimming removed 6 bases at V and 0 bases at J, with 13 bases between. The CDR3 has 14 residues.

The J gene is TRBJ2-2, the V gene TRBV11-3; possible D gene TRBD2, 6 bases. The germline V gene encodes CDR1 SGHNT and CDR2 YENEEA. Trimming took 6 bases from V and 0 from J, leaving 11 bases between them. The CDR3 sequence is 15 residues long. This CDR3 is CASSRTNSNTGELFF. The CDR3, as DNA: TGTGCCAGCAGTCGGACTAATTCGAACACCGGGGAGCTGTTTTTT.

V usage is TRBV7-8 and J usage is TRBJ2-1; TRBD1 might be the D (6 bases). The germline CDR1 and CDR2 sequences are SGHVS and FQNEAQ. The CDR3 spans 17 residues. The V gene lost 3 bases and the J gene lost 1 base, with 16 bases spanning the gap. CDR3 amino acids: CASSFSHDRLSYNEQFF. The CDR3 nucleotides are TGTGCCAGCAGCTTTAGTCATGACAGGCTATCCTACAATGAGCAGTTCTTC.

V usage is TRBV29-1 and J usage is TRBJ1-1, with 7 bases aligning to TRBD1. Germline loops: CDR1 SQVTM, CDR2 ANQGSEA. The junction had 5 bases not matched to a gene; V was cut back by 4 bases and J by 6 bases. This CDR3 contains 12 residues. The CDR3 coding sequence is TGCAGCGTTGGTGACAGGGACGCTGAAGCTTTCTTT. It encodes CSVGDRDAEAFF.